The entry that follows covers one T cell receptor beta chain sequence. The CDR3 is 16 amino acids. The germline CDR1 and CDR2 sequences are MNHNS and SASEGT. V trimming: 5 bases; J trimming: 1 base; junction bases outside the gene matches: 8. MiXCR was run by TCRdb on the 5' RACE reads, yielding one entry per CDR3 protein. The data hold 400,000 to 600,000 distinct CDR3 sequences, with around 22% observed a single time. The data were taken from a study of identical twins. Separately, the same data were catalogued under a study of yellow fever vaccine responses in identical twins.

What was sequenced was CD4+ T cells sorted from blood. This TCR was sampled from a woman younger than 30 in good health. V usage is TRBV6-1 and J usage is TRBJ2-1; 7 bases line up with TRBD1. CDR3: CASSPRTGLSYNEQFF. CDR3 coding DNA: TGTGCCAGCAGTCCACGGACAGGATTATCCTACAATGAGCAGTTCTTC.